The TCR beta chain under discussion was sequenced for a study of identifying expanded T cells in peripheral blood. Broader study findings: Over approximately two and four weeks, about 15 and 18 clones changed, versus approximately 1.1 between replicates.

A word on this clone: Its antigen remains unknown.

This table comes from immunoSEQ multiplex PCR, and its TCRdb copy is limited to in-frame clones, with some not included. In the table there are under 90,000 clones, approximately 90% of which are singletons. The TCR originated in a person between 18 and 70 years old in good health. The sequenced sample was blood.

CDR3 bases: TGTGCCACCGACCCCGGGAGGGGCCAAGAGACCCAGTACTTC. Protein sequence: CATDPGRGQETQYF. V usage is TRBV10-3 and J usage is TRBJ2-5; TRBD2 agrees at 8 bases. The CDR3 is 14 residues long. CDR1 is ENHRY and CDR2 is SYGVKD in the germline V gene. The J segment lost 1 base and the V segment lost 10 bases, leaving 8 bases of the junction unmatched.